This TCR beta chain was recovered during a study of blood T cell repertoires in COVID-19. Study background: Spain, Italy and the United States supplied samples that represented acute and convalescent COVID-19.

Measured with immunoSEQ multiplex PCR; TCRdb has only the in-frame clones, and not every one. The repertoire holds 200,000 to 250,000 clones, with more than 70% as singletons. CDR1 SGHTA and CDR2 FQGTGA come from the germline V gene. The CDR3 spans 15 residues. Trimming took 4 bases from V and 5 from J; bases not matched to a gene: 8. This receptor was obtained from a woman aged 80 or over with acute or convalescent COVID-19. Source material: peripheral blood. J is TRBJ1-1 and V is TRBV7-3, with 9 bases lining up with TRBD1. The CDR3 loop reads CASSWGTGRRTEAFF. DNA of the CDR3: TGTGCCAGCAGCTGGGGGACAGGGAGGAGAACTGAAGCTTTCTTT.